This T cell receptor (beta chain) was documented in a study of blood T cell repertoires in COVID-19. About the research overall: Some COVID-19 samples were acute and others convalescent; all came from the United States, Italy and Spain.

The CDR3 loop spans 12 amino acids. The V end was cut by 5 bases, the J end by 7 bases, with 9 bases between. CDR1 is SGDLS and CDR2 is YYNGEE in the germline V gene. Participants were placed into cohorts based on the clinical history they reported. Produced via immunoSEQ multiplex PCR; TCRdb's table is partial and in-frame only. The table records 130,000 to 150,000 clones, 84% of them present only once. The count of this clone is one. Specimen: PBMCs or T cells enriched from blood (not recorded which). The rearrangement joins TRBV9 to TRBJ2-2, with a weak D call TRBD1 (5 bases). This sequence was found in a man between 40 and 49 years old with acute COVID-19. The CDR3 protein is CASRGTGGELFF. The CDR3 DNA is TGTGCCAGCAGAGGTACAGGCGGGGAGCTGTTTTTT.